The rows below give T cell receptor beta chains drawn from one sample of a study of T cell responses to AZD1222 COVID-19 vaccine. The repertoire was sequenced with immunoSEQ multiplex PCR; TCRdb's copy has only in-frame clones and lacks some. The table shows tens of thousands of clones, with over 75% occurring only once. The input for sequencing was peripheral blood, taken on day 0 of AZD1222 vaccination. These receptors were obtained from an adult in good health. Each CDR3 is given with its conserved first and last residue. D genes are given only for firm matches. Rows may omit the clone size; those that give it use once, few, many or a size class.

d_gene | abundance | j_gene | v_gene | CDR3nt | CDR3aa
. | . | TRBJ2-7 | TRBV18 | TGTGCCAGCTCACCAACTCCCTCGGAGGCAGGAGAGCAGTACTTC | CASSPTPSEAGEQYF
TRBD1 | few | TRBJ1-6 | TRBV7-8 | TGTGCCAGCAGCTTCGGGACAGTGGATTCACCCCTCCACTTT | CASSFGTVDSPLHF
. | . | TRBJ2-7 | TRBV19 | TGTGCCAGTAGAGGGGCCTACGAGCAGTACTTC | CASRGAYEQYF
. | . | TRBJ2-3 | TRBV2 | TGTGCCAGCAGTGAGGCGTCCCGGGGGTCAGATACGCAGTATTTT | CASSEASRGSDTQYF
. | . | TRBJ1-4 | TRBV9 | TGTGCCAGCAGTGCACAGGGAGGGAATGAAAAACTGTTTTTT | CASSAQGGNEKLFF
TRBD1 | . | TRBJ1-4 | TRBV2 | TGTGCCAGCGGGGACAGTAATAATGAAAAACTGTTTTTT | CASGDSNNEKLFF
TRBD1 | . | TRBJ1-2 | TRBV5-1 | TGCGCCAGCAGCTTGGACAGGGGACGCCCTGGCTACACCTTC | CASSLDRGRPGYTF
. | . | TRBJ2-2 | TRBV30 | TGTGCCTGGACCCTACACCGGCCTCCCGGGGAGCTGTTTTTT | CAWTLHRPPGELFF
. | . | TRBJ1-4 | TRBV5-8 | TGTGCCAGCAGCTTGGGCAGCTTTGCAACTAATGAAAAACTGTTTTTT | CASSLGSFATNEKLFF
. | once | TRBJ2-7 | TRBV10-2 | TGCGCCAGCAGAGATCACTTTTCCTACGAGCAGTACTTC | CASRDHFSYEQYF
. | once | TRBJ1-6 | TRBV19 | TGTGCCAGTAGTATTGTAACAGGGAATTCACCCCTCCACTTT | CASSIVTGNSPLHF
TRBD2 | . | TRBJ2-7 | TRBV6-5 | TGTGCCAGCGCAAGCGGGGGGAACTCCTACGAGCAGTACTTC | CASASGGNSYEQYF
. | . | TRBJ2-3 | TRBV28 | TGTGCCAGCAGTTTAGGGGAGGCAGATACGCAGTATTTT | CASSLGEADTQYF
. | . | TRBJ2-7 | TRBV21-1 | TGTGCCAGCAGCAAAGCCGGCGGAGAGGACTTC | CASSKAGGEDF
. | few | TRBJ1-6 | TRBV5-1 | TGCGCCAGCAGCTTGGGACGGTCTGGGAATTCACCCCTCCACTTT | CASSLGRSGNSPLHF
. | . | TRBJ2-1 | TRBV25-1 | TGTGCCAGCATAAGCTCCTACAATGAGCAGTTCTTC | CASISSYNEQFF
. | few | TRBJ2-2 | TRBV19 | TGTGCCAGTAGTATCGTTGGCGCCAACACCGGGGAGCTGTTTTTT | CASSIVGANTGELFF
. | . | TRBJ2-3 | TRBV5-1 | TGCGCCAGCAGTGCACGTGATACGCAGTATTTT | CASSARDTQYF
. | . | TRBJ1-2 | TRBV2 | TGTGCCTGCCAAATACAGGGTATCTATGGCTACACCTTC | CACQIQGIYGYTF
. | . | TRBJ1-2 | TRBV7-9 | TGTGCCAGCAGCTTAGGTGGGGGCGAGCGCGGCTACACCTTC | CASSLGGGERGYTF